These T cell receptor beta chains were read from a single sample in a study of T cell responses to AZD1222 COVID-19 vaccine. Here immunoSEQ multiplex PCR was the method, and the copy in TCRdb shows in-frame clones only, minus some. The data hold about 140,000 clones, with roughly 89% observed a single time. Sequencing was performed on peripheral blood, taken on day 0 of AZD1222 vaccination. The source of these receptors is an adult in good health. Both conserved end residues are part of each CDR3. The D gene is left open where the match is weak. Where a row states a size, it is once, few, many or the class of an expanded clone; other rows omit it.

j_call: TRBJ2-2
v_call: TRBV2
clone_size: few
d_call: .
cdr3_aa: CASSEMGLNTGELFF
cdr3_nt: TGTGCCAGCAGTGAAATGGGACTCAATACCGGGGAGCTGTTTTTT

j_call: TRBJ2-2
v_call: TRBV11-3
clone_size: once
d_call: .
cdr3_aa: CASSPSWPFTGELFF
cdr3_nt: TGTGCCAGCAGCCCTTCTTGGCCCTTCACCGGGGAGCTGTTTTTT

j_call: TRBJ1-5
v_call: TRBV19
clone_size: .
d_call: .
cdr3_aa: CASSMGGQRGNQPQHF
cdr3_nt: TGTGCCAGTAGTATGGGGGGCCAACGGGGCAATCAGCCCCAGCATTTT

j_call: TRBJ1-1
v_call: TRBV5-1
clone_size: .
d_call: TRBD1
cdr3_aa: CASSTGQGFEAFF
cdr3_nt: TGCGCCAGCAGCACGGGACAGGGATTCGAAGCTTTCTTT

j_call: TRBJ2-1
v_call: TRBV18
clone_size: .
d_call: .
cdr3_aa: CASSPQQDNEQFF
cdr3_nt: TGTGCCAGCTCACCCCAACAGGACAATGAGCAGTTCTTC

j_call: TRBJ2-1
v_call: TRBV2
clone_size: .
d_call: TRBD1
cdr3_aa: CASRVQGQGGDEQFF
cdr3_nt: TGTGCCAGCAGGGTCCAGGGACAGGGTGGCGATGAGCAGTTCTTC

j_call: TRBJ1-2
v_call: TRBV12-3/TRBV12-4
clone_size: .
d_call: .
cdr3_aa: CASSPRGRDGYTF
cdr3_nt: TGTGCCAGCAGCCCCAGGGGTCGCGATGGCTACACCTTC

j_call: TRBJ1-1
v_call: TRBV27
clone_size: .
d_call: TRBD1
cdr3_aa: CASSRKTGAGTEAFF
cdr3_nt: TGTGCCAGCAGTCGGAAGACAGGGGCGGGAACTGAAGCTTTCTTT

j_call: TRBJ2-7
v_call: TRBV10-3
clone_size: .
d_call: .
cdr3_aa: CAISESLGAYEQYF
cdr3_nt: TGTGCCATCAGTGAGTCACTGGGGGCCTACGAGCAGTACTTC

j_call: TRBJ2-5
v_call: TRBV10-2
clone_size: .
d_call: TRBD2
cdr3_aa: CASRPTSLERETQYF
cdr3_nt: TGCGCCAGCAGACCGACTAGCCTCGAGCGGGAGACCCAGTACTTC

j_call: TRBJ1-3
v_call: TRBV2
clone_size: .
d_call: .
cdr3_aa: CASSEGLGSGNTIYF
cdr3_nt: TGTGCCAGCAGTGAAGGACTCGGCTCTGGAAACACCATATATTTT

j_call: TRBJ2-3
v_call: TRBV10-3
clone_size: few
d_call: .
cdr3_aa: CATSKGGRASGTDTQYF
cdr3_nt: TGTGCCACCTCAAAGGGGGGACGGGCGTCTGGCACAGATACGCAGTATTTT

j_call: TRBJ2-3
v_call: TRBV28
clone_size: once
d_call: TRBD2
cdr3_aa: CASSLPRTSGFPDTQYF
cdr3_nt: TGTGCCAGCAGTTTGCCTAGGACTAGCGGATTCCCAGATACGCAGTATTTT

j_call: TRBJ2-7
v_call: TRBV7-2
clone_size: .
d_call: TRBD1
cdr3_aa: CASSSEQGASYEQYF
cdr3_nt: TGTGCCAGCAGCTCCGAACAGGGGGCGAGCTACGAGCAGTACTTC

j_call: TRBJ2-7
v_call: TRBV12-5
clone_size: once
d_call: .
cdr3_aa: CASGLGEPPTYEQYF
cdr3_nt: TGTGCTAGTGGTTTGGGAGAGCCCCCTACCTACGAGCAGTACTTC

j_call: TRBJ2-7
v_call: TRBV28
clone_size: .
d_call: TRBD1
cdr3_aa: CASRTGQGGLYEQYF
cdr3_nt: TGTGCCAGCAGAACCGGACAGGGTGGGTTATACGAGCAGTACTTC

j_call: TRBJ1-2
v_call: TRBV15
clone_size: .
d_call: .
cdr3_aa: CATSRGLTHTSGHLNYGYTF
cdr3_nt: TGTGCCACCAGCAGAGGACTTACACACACCTCGGGACACCTTAACTATGGCTACACCTTC

j_call: TRBJ2-5
v_call: TRBV5-1
clone_size: few
d_call: .
cdr3_aa: CASSLAAGEETQYF
cdr3_nt: TGCGCCAGCAGCTTGGCCGCAGGGGAAGAGACCCAGTACTTC

j_call: TRBJ1-2
v_call: TRBV20-1
clone_size: few
d_call: .
cdr3_aa: CSASLGGYTF
cdr3_nt: TGCAGTGCTTCCTTGGGGGGCTACACCTTC

j_call: TRBJ1-4
v_call: TRBV5-5
clone_size: .
d_call: .
cdr3_aa: CASSLKREAANEKLFF
cdr3_nt: TGTGCCAGCAGCTTGAAAAGGGAGGCAGCTAATGAAAAACTGTTTTTT

j_call: TRBJ2-3
v_call: TRBV7-3
clone_size: .
d_call: .
cdr3_aa: CASSLGGAGTDTQYF
cdr3_nt: TGTGCCAGCAGCTTAGGGGGGGCGGGCACAGATACGCAGTATTTT

j_call: TRBJ2-5
v_call: TRBV24-1
clone_size: .
d_call: .
cdr3_aa: CATSDPDRDQETQYF
cdr3_nt: TGTGCCACCAGTGATCCCGACCGCGACCAAGAGACCCAGTACTTC

j_call: TRBJ1-2
v_call: TRBV19
clone_size: .
d_call: .
cdr3_aa: CASRGGIPNYGYTF
cdr3_nt: TGTGCCAGTAGAGGCGGGATTCCTAACTATGGCTACACCTTC

j_call: TRBJ1-1
v_call: TRBV7-9
clone_size: .
d_call: .
cdr3_aa: CASSFSTGLMNTEAFF
cdr3_nt: TGTGCCAGCAGCTTTTCGACAGGCCTTATGAACACTGAAGCTTTCTTT

j_call: TRBJ1-2
v_call: TRBV28
clone_size: .
d_call: TRBD1
cdr3_aa: CASSLEGGQGLANYGYTF
cdr3_nt: TGTGCCAGCAGTTTAGAGGGGGGACAGGGGCTAGCTAACTATGGCTACACCTTC

j_call: TRBJ1-1
v_call: TRBV7-9
clone_size: .
d_call: .
cdr3_aa: CASSLRTDEAFF
cdr3_nt: TGTGCCAGCAGCTTAAGGACGGACGAAGCTTTCTTT

j_call: TRBJ1-1
v_call: TRBV27
clone_size: .
d_call: .
cdr3_aa: CASSFLRGARTEAFF
cdr3_nt: TGTGCCAGCAGTTTCCTCAGAGGGGCGCGAACTGAAGCTTTCTTT

j_call: TRBJ1-5
v_call: TRBV11-2
clone_size: once
d_call: .
cdr3_aa: CASSLDQGQPQHF
cdr3_nt: TGTGCCAGCAGCTTAGATCAAGGCCAGCCCCAGCATTTT

j_call: TRBJ1-1
v_call: TRBV28
clone_size: .
d_call: TRBD1
cdr3_aa: CASNPGQGGSRIVFF
cdr3_nt: TGTGCCAGCAACCCAGGACAGGGGGGCTCCCGAATTGTATTCTTT

j_call: TRBJ1-1
v_call: TRBV5-1
clone_size: .
d_call: TRBD1
cdr3_aa: CASSLATGGDRTEAFF
cdr3_nt: TGCGCCAGCAGCTTGGCAACAGGGGGCGATCGGACTGAAGCTTTCTTT

j_call: TRBJ1-6
v_call: TRBV3-1/TRBV3-2
clone_size: .
d_call: .
cdr3_aa: CASSLSGGPLNSPLHF
cdr3_nt: TGTGCCAGCAGCCTAAGTGGGGGCCCCCTGAATTCACCCCTCCACTTT

j_call: TRBJ1-5
v_call: TRBV5-1
clone_size: .
d_call: .
cdr3_aa: CASSLGPGKGQPQHF
cdr3_nt: TGCGCCAGCAGCTTGGGACCGGGAAAGGGTCAGCCCCAGCATTTT

j_call: TRBJ2-3
v_call: TRBV19
clone_size: .
d_call: .
cdr3_aa: CASSMDENTQYF
cdr3_nt: TGTGCCAGTAGTATGGATGAGAATACGCAGTATTTT

j_call: TRBJ2-2
v_call: TRBV7-8
clone_size: .
d_call: TRBD1
cdr3_aa: CASSYATQGDTGELFF
cdr3_nt: TGTGCCAGCAGCTACGCCACCCAGGGGGACACCGGGGAGCTGTTTTTT

j_call: TRBJ1-6
v_call: TRBV5-1
clone_size: .
d_call: .
cdr3_aa: CASSLGAWAGDSPLHF
cdr3_nt: TGCGCCAGCAGCTTGGGGGCCTGGGCAGGGGATTCACCCCTCCACTTT

j_call: TRBJ2-7
v_call: TRBV7-9
clone_size: .
d_call: .
cdr3_aa: CASSLASLRVSYEQYF
cdr3_nt: TGTGCCAGCAGCTTAGCGTCGTTACGCGTCTCCTACGAGCAGTACTTC

j_call: TRBJ1-1
v_call: TRBV11-2
clone_size: .
d_call: TRBD1
cdr3_aa: CATRTGWMNTEAFF
cdr3_nt: TGTGCCACCAGGACAGGATGGATGAACACTGAAGCTTTCTTT

j_call: TRBJ1-5
v_call: TRBV29-1
clone_size: .
d_call: TRBD1
cdr3_aa: CRTGARAFNQPQHF
cdr3_nt: TGCAGGACAGGGGCGCGAGCCTTCAATCAGCCCCAGCATTTT